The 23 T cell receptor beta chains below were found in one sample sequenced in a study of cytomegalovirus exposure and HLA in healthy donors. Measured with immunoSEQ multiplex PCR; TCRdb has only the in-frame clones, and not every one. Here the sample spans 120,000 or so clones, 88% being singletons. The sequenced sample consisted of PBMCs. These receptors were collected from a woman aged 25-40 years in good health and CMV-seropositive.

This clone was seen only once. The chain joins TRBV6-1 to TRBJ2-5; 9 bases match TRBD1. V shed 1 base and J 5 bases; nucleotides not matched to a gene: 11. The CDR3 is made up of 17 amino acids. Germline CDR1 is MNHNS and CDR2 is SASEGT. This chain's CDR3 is CASSEGKAQGAWETQYF. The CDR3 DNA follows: TGTGCCAGCAGTGAAGGGAAAGCACAGGGGGCCTGGGAGACCCAGTACTTC.

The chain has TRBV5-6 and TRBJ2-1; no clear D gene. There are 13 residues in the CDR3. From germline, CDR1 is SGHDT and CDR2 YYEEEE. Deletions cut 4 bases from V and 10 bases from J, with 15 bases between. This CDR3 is CASSLGTANEQFF. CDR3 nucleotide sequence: TGTGCCAGCAGCCTAGGAACCGCCAACGAGCAGTTCTTC.

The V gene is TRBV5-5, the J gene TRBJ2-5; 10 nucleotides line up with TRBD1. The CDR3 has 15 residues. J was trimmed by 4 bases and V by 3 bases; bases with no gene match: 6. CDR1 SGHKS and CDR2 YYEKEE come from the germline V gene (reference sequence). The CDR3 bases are TGTGCCAGCAGCTCGACAGGGGGCGGTTTAGAGACCCAGTACTTC. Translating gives CASSSTGGGLETQYF.

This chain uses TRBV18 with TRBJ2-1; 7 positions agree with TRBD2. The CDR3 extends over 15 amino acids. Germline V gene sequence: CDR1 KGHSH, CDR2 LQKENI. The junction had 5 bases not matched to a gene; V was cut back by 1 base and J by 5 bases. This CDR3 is CASSPRTSGDNEQFF. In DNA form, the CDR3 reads TGTGCCAGCTCACCACGGACTAGTGGGGACAATGAGCAGTTCTTC. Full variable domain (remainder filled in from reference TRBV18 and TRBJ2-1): NAGVMQNPRHLVRRRGQEARLRCSPMKGHSHVYWYRQLPEEGLKFMVYLQKENIIDESGMPKERFSAEFPKEGPSILRIQQVVRGDSAAYFCASSPRTSGDNEQFFGPGTRLTVL.

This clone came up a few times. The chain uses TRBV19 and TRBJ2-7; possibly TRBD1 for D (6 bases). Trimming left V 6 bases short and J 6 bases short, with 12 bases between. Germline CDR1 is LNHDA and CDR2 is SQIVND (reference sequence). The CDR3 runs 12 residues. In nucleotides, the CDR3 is TGTGCCAGTAGGGATACAGGGCCCGAGCAGTACTTC. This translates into CASRDTGPEQYF.

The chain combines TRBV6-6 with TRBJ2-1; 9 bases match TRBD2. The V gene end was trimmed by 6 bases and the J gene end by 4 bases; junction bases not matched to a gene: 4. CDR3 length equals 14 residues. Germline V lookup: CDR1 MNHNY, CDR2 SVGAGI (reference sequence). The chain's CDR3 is CASSSGGNYNEQFF. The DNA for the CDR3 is TGTGCCAGCAGCAGCGGGGGGAATTACAATGAGCAGTTCTTC.

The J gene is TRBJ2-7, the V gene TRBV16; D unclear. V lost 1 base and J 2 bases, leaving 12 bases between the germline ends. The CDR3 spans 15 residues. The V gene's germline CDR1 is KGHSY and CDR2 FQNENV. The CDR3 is CASSQYLAVTYEQYF. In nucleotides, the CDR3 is TGTGCCAGCAGCCAATATCTGGCAGTTACCTACGAGCAGTACTTC.

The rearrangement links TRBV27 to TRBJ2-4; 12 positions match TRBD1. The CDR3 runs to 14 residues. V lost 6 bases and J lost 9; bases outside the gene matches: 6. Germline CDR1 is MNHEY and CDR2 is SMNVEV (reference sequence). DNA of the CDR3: TGTGCCAGCAGAAAGGGGACAGGGGGCGGCATTCAGTACTTC. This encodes CASRKGTGGGIQYF.

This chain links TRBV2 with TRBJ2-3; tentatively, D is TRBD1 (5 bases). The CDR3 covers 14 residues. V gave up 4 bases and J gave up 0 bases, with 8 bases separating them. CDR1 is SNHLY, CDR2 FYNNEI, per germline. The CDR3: CASSVGLSTDTQYF. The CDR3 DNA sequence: TGTGCCAGCAGTGTGGGGCTGAGCACAGATACGCAGTATTTT.

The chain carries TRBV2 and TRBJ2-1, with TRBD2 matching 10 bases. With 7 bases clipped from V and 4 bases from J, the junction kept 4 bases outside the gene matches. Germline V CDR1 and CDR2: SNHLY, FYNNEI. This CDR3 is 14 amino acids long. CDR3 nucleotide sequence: TGTGCCAGCATGGCGACTAGCGGGTACAATGAGCAGTTCTTC. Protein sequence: CASMATSGYNEQFF.

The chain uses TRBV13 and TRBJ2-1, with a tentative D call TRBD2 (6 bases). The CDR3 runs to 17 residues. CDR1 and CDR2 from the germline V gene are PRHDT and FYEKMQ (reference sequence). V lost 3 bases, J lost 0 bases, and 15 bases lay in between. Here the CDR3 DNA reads TGTGCCAGCAGCTTCCTCGGGGCGGGGAGCTCCTACAATGAGCAGTTCTTC. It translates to CASSFLGAGSSYNEQFF.

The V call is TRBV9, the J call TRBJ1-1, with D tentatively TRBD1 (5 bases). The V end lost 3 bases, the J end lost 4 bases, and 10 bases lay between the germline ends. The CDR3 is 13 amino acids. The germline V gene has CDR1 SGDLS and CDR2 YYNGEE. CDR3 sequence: CASSEGISTEAFF. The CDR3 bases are TGTGCCAGCAGCGAGGGGATATCCACTGAAGCTTTCTTT.

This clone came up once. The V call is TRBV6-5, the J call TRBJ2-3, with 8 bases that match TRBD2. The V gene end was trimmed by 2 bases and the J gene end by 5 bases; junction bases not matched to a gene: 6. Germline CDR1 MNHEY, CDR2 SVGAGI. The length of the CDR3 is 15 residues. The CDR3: CASSYEAGREDTQYF. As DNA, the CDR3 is TGTGCCAGCAGTTACGAGGCCGGGAGGGAAGATACGCAGTATTTT.

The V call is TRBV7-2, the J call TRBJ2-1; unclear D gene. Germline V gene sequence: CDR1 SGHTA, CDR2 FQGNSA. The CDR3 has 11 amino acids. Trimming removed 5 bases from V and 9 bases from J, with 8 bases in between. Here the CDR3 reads CASSALSEQFF. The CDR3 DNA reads TGTGCCAGCAGCGCCCTAAGTGAGCAGTTCTTC.

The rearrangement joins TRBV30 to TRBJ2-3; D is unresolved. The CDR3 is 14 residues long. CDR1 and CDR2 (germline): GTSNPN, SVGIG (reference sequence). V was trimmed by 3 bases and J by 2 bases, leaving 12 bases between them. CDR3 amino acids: CAWRGQRVTDTQYF. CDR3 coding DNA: TGTGCCTGGAGGGGCCAGAGAGTCACAGATACGCAGTATTTT.

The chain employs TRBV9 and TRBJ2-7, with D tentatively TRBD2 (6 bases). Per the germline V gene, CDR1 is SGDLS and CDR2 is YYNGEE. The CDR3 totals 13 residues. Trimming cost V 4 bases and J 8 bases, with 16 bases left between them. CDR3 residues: CASSYDWRDQQYF. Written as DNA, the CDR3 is TGTGCCAGCAGCTATGACTGGCGGGACCAGCAGTACTTC.

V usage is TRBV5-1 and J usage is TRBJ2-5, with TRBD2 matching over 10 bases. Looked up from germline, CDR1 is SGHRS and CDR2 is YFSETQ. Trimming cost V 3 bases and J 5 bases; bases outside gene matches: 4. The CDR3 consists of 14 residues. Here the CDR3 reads CASSSGTSEETQYF. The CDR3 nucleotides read TGCGCCAGCAGCTCCGGGACTAGCGAGGAGACCCAGTACTTC.

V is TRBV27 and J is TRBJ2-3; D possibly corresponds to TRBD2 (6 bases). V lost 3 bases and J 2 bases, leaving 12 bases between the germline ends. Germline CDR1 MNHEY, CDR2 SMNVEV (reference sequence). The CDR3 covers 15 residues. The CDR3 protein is CASSFASASTDTQYF. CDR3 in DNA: TGTGCCAGCAGTTTCGCTAGCGCCTCCACAGATACGCAGTATTTT.

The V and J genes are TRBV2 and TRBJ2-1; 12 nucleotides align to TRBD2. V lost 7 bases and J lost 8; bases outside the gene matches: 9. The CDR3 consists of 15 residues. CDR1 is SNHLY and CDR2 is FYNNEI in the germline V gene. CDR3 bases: TGTGCCAGCAAGGCCACGACTAGCGGGGGTCATGAGCAGTTCTTC. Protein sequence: CASKATTSGGHEQFF.

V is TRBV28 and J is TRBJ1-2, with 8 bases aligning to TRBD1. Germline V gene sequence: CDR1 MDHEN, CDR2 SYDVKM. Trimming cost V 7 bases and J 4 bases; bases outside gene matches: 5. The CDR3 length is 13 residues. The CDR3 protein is CASNLQGGYGYTF. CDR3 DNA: TGTGCCAGCAACTTACAGGGGGGCTATGGCTACACCTTC.

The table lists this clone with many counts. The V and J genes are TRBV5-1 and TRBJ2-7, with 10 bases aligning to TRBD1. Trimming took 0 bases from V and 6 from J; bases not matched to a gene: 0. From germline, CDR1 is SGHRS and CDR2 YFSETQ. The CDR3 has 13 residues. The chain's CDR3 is CASSLGDRGEQYF. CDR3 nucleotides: TGCGCCAGCAGCTTGGGGGACAGGGGCGAGCAGTACTTC. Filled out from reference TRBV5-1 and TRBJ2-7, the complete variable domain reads KAGVTQTPRYLIKTRGQQVTLSCSPISGHRSVSWYQQTPGQGLQFLFEYFSETQRNKGNFPGRFSGRQFSNSRSEMNVSTLELGDSALYLCASSLGDRGEQYFGPGTRLTVT.

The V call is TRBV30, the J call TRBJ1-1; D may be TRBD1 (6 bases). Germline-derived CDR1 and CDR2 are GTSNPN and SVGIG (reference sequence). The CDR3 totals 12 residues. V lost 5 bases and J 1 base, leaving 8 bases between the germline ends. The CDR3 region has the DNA TGTGCCTGGGGGGGCTCGAACACTGAAGCTTTCTTT. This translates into CAWGGSNTEAFF.

The CDR3 DNA follows: TGTGCCAGCAGCTTACTAGCGGGGAAGATTTACAATGAGCAGTTCTTC. Protein: CASSLLAGKIYNEQFF. The gene calls are TRBV7-2 and TRBJ2-1; TRBD2 matches at 9 bases. V lost 2 bases, J lost 4 bases, and 6 bases stayed unmatched. This CDR3 has 16 residues. CDR1 is SGHTA, CDR2 FQGNSA, per germline. The full variable domain, completed using reference TRBV7-2 and TRBJ2-1, is GAGVSQSPSNKVTEKGKDVELRCDPISGHTALYWYRQSLGQGLEFLIYFQGNSAPDKSGLPSDRFSAERTGGSVSTLTIQRTQQEDSAVYLCASSLLAGKIYNEQFFGPGTRLTVL.